The rows below give T cell receptor beta chains drawn from one sample of a study of cytomegalovirus exposure and HLA in healthy donors. TCRdb's table, derived via immunoSEQ multiplex PCR, lists solely in-frame clones and lacks some. The sample has roughly 78,000 clones; 60% to 75% are singletons. Specimen: PBMCs. The receptors derive from a man in his forties or fifties in good health and CMV-seropositive. Both conserved end residues are part of each CDR3. A D gene is named only where the DNA matches it firmly. The size of a clone is reported for some rows only, either as once, few or many, or as a class for expanded clones.

>TRBJ1-4|.|TRBV5-6|few
CASSLSRGGEKLFF
TGTGCCAGCAGCTTGAGCAGGGGTGGGGAAAAACTGTTTTTT
>TRBJ1-2|TRBD1|TRBV29-1|few
CSAVEGADYGYTF
TGCAGCGCCGTCGAGGGGGCGGACTATGGCTACACCTTC
>TRBJ2-7|TRBD1|TRBV28|.
CAGQTGGTSGEQYF
TGTGCCGGGCAGACAGGGGGAACGTCGGGGGAGCAGTACTTC
>TRBJ1-5|.|TRBV15|.
CATSIRDGFRQPQHF
TGTGCCACCAGCATCCGAGACGGGTTCCGACAGCCCCAGCATTTT
>TRBJ1-3|.|TRBV2|.
CASTWGTSGNTIYF
TGTGCCAGCACTTGGGGCACTTCTGGAAACACCATATATTTT
>TRBJ1-5|.|TRBV29-1|.
CSVRTGHNQPQHF
TGCAGCGTTCGAACAGGGCACAATCAGCCCCAGCATTTT
>TRBJ2-7|TRBD1|TRBV28|.
CASSLLGTGIAYEQYF
TGTGCCAGCAGTTTACTCGGGACAGGTATAGCCTACGAGCAGTACTTC
>TRBJ1-6|.|TRBV2|few
CASRPRGTNSPLHF
TGTGCCAGCAGACCAAGGGGGACCAATTCACCCCTCCACTTT
>TRBJ2-5|.|TRBV6-5|.
CASSYGQKETQYF
TGTGCCAGCAGCTACGGACAGAAAGAGACCCAGTACTTC
>TRBJ1-2|.|TRBV10-1|.
CASSELGWRGYTF
TGCGCCAGCAGTGAGCTGGGCTGGCGTGGCTACACCTTC
>TRBJ1-4|TRBD1|TRBV5-1|once
CASTTGDSNEKLFF
TGCGCCAGCACTACCGGGGACAGCAATGAAAAACTGTTTTTT
>TRBJ1-4|TRBD1|TRBV28|.
CASRSGQEKLFF
TGTGCCAGCAGGTCGGGACAGGAAAAACTGTTTTTT
>TRBJ2-1|TRBD2|TRBV2|.
CASRPGTSGYNEQFF
TGTGCCAGCAGACCTGGGACTAGCGGATACAATGAGCAGTTCTTC
>TRBJ2-3|.|TRBV5-1|.
CASTPTRQFKTDTQYF
TGCGCCAGCACCCCCACGCGGCAGTTTAAGACAGATACGCAGTATTTT